This T cell receptor (beta chain) derives from a study of blood T cell repertoires in COVID-19. Germline V gene lookup returns CDR1 LNHDA and CDR2 SQIVND (reference sequence). The CDR3 is made up of 13 amino acids. With V trimmed by 2 bases and J by 8 bases, 5 bases remained unmatched. In the original processing: Cell counts per sample came from amplifying reference gene primers. The assay was immunoSEQ multiplex PCR, and TCRdb's table has in-frame clones only and misses some. The DNA was the basis for D and trimming; V, J and clone size are from that table. Counted here are under 150,000 clones, around 88% occurring once; the ten biggest clones make up roughly 30%.

The V call is TRBV19, the J call TRBJ1-1, with 7 bases fitting TRBD1. The source of this sequence is a human donor in a cohort sampled during active COVID-19. The sequencing input was peripheral blood. This CDR3 reads CASSIQGGGEAFF. Written as DNA, the CDR3 is TGTGCCAGTAGTATACAAGGGGGCGGCGAAGCTTTCTTT. The complete variable domain, with remaining parts taken from reference TRBV19 and TRBJ1-1, reads DGGITQSPKYLFRKEGQNVTLSCEQNLNHDAMYWYRQDPGQGLRLIYYSQIVNDFQKGDIAEGYSVSREKKESFPLTVTSAQKNPTAFYLCASSIQGGGEAFFGQGTRLTVV.